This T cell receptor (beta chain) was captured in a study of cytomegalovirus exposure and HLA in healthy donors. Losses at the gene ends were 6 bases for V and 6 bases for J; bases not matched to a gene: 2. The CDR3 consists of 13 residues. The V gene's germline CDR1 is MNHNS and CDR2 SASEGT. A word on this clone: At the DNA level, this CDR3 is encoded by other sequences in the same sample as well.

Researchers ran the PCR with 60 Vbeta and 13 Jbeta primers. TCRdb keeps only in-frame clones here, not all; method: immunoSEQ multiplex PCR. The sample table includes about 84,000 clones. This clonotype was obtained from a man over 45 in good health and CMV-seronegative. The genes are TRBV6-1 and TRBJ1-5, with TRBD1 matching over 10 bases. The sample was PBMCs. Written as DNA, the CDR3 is TGTGCCAGCAGGACAGGGGGCCGTCAGCCCCAGCATTTT. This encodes CASRTGGRQPQHF.